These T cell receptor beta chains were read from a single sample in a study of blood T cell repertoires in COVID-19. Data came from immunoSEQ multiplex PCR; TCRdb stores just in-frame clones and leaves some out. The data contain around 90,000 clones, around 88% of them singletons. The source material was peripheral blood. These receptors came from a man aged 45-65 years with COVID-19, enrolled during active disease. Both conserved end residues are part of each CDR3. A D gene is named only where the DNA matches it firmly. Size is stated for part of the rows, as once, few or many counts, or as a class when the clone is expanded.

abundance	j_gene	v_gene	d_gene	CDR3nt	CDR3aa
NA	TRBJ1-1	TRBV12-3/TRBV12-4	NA	TGTGCCAGCAGTTTGAGGGCATTGGAAGCTTTCTTT	CASSLRALEAFF
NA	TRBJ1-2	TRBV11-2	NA	TGTGCCAGCAGCCCGATCTCGAGCAGGGGATATGGCTACACCTTC	CASSPISSRGYGYTF
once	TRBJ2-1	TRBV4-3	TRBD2	TGCGCCAGCAGCCAGGGACTAGCGGGGTGGGCCCTGTTGAATGAGCAGTTCTTC	CASSQGLAGWALLNEQFF
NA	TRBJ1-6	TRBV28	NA	TGTGCCAGCGTAACACCCACCTATTCACCCCTCCACTTT	CASVTPTYSPLHF
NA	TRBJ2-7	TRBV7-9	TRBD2	TGTGCCAGCAGCTCGGGGGGACTATCCCTCGAGCAGTACTTC	CASSSGGLSLEQYF
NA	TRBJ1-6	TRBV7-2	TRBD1	TGTGCCAGCAGCTTGGACAGGACCAATTCACCCCTCCACTTT	CASSLDRTNSPLHF
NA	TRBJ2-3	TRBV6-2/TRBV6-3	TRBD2	TGTGCCAGCAGTTACATCATCGGGCTAGCGGGGTCAGATACGCAGTATTTT	CASSYIIGLAGSDTQYF
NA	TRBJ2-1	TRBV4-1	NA	TGCGCCAGCAGCCAAGTTCAGTACTACAATGAGCAGTTCTTC	CASSQVQYYNEQFF
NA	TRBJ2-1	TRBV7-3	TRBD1	TGTGCCAGCAGCTTAGGTGGGACAGTGAACAATGAGCAGTTCTTC	CASSLGGTVNNEQFF
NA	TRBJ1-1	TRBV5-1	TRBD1	TGCGCCAGCAGCTTGCGACAGGGGAACACTGAAGCTTTCTTT	CASSLRQGNTEAFF
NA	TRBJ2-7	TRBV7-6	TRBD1	TGTGCCAGCAGCTTAGAAGGGACAGGGCCGCCTTACGAGCAGTACTTC	CASSLEGTGPPYEQYF
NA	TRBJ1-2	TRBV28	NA	TGTGCCAGCAGTAGCGGACAGCTCAACTATGGCTACACCTTC	CASSSGQLNYGYTF
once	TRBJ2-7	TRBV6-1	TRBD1	TGTGCCAGCAGTGAGGACAGGAGACTCGTATACGAGCAGTACTTC	CASSEDRRLVYEQYF
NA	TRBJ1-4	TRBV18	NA	TGTGCCAGCTCAGCCAGAAATAATGAAAAACTGTTTTTT	CASSARNNEKLFF
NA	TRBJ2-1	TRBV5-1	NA	TGCGCCAGCAGCTTGGCCCGCGGAGAGCCAAGAAACAATGAGCAGTTCTTC	CASSLARGEPRNNEQFF
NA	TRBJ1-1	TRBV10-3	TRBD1	TGTGCCACGTGGACAGGGTTTGACACTGAAGCTTTCTTT	CATWTGFDTEAFF
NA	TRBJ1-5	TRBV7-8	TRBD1	TGTGCCAGCAGCATTGACAGGGATCAGCCCCAGCATTTT	CASSIDRDQPQHF
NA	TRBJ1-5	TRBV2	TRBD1	TGTGCCAGCAGTGACCGGGGACAGAAAAATCAGCCCCAGCATTTT	CASSDRGQKNQPQHF
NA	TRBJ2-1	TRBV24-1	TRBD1	TGTGCCACCAGTGATTTCCAGGGGGTGACCTACAATGAGCAGTTCTTC	CATSDFQGVTYNEQFF
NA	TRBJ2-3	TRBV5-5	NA	TGTGCCAGCAGCTTTGGGCCAGGGGGGACAGATACGCAGTATTTT	CASSFGPGGTDTQYF
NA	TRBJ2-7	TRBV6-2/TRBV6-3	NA	TGTGCCAGCAGCACCCACTCAGACAGGTACGAGCAGTACTTC	CASSTHSDRYEQYF
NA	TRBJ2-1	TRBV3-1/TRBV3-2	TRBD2	TGTGCCAGCAGTCCTCGGCGGGGGGGGCAGTTCTTC	CASSPRRGGQFF
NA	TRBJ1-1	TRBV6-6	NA	TGTGCCAGCAACTTGGCAGGGGCGGACACTGAAGCTTTCTTT	CASNLAGADTEAFF
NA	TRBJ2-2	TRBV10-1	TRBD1	TGCGCCAGCAGTGAGTCGACAGGGCCCACCGGGGAGCTGTTTTTT	CASSESTGPTGELFF
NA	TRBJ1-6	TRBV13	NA	TGTGCCAGCAGCTTCTCCGATTCACCCCTCCACTTT	CASSFSDSPLHF